This T cell receptor (beta chain) was identified in a study of T cell repertoires in cytomegalovirus infection (dated by TCRdb to the late 2010s). Study-level background: Donor HLA type was relevant to the analysis, as public TCR beta signatures indicated carriage of CMV infection together with the matching HLA type. Findings and caveats that apply to the study as a whole: Carriers of CMV infection plus the relevant HLA type were discriminated by the cumulative frequency of public TCR beta family members in the study cohort and in an independent roughly 350-donor cohort. The ex vivo response was dominated by HLA-C-restricted CMV-specific TCR beta clonotypes, which also provided the single most frequent clonotype in two of eight donors.

The run used an Illumina HiSeq 1500. TCRdb reanalyzed the raw reads on its own, using fastp at Q25 for trimming and MiXCR for clone calling, and kept in-frame beta chains. Rows with a matching CDR3 protein are joined into one entry that keeps the most common DNA and genes. The sample table records a few hundred thousand distinct CDR3 sequences; roughly 9.5% of these occur just once. The ten largest clones represent about 3.9% of the sample. The CDR3 runs 14 amino acids, cysteine and phenylalanine included. Only the CDR3 region is kept as DNA, spanning 42 bases read in frame from base 1. V loses 5 bases, J loses 3 bases, and the germline ends lie 11 bases apart. The sample holds a few counts of this clonotype. The clone's antigen remains unknown. No base quality values were provided; no much bigger clone lies one nucleotide off.

The source is a human donor in good health (CMV status not recorded). Some clones in this sample may be carry-over from other donors' samples. The chain is assembled from TRBV12-3 or TRBV12-4 and TRBJ2-1, with no reliable assignment of the D segment. Sequencing was carried out using PBMCs. The DNA sequence is given as TGTGCCAGCAGTCCCCCGCCTATCTACAATGAGCAGTTCTTC. Its protein reads: CASSPPPIYNEQFF.